This T cell receptor beta chain emerged from a study of T cell clones after liver transplantation. Study in general: TCRbeta sequencing after a pre-transplant mixed lymphocyte reaction identified graft-donor-reactive clones, later tracked in post-transplant blood. Three of eight recipients were HCV-positive; others had non-autoimmune, non-viral indications. Samples came pre-transplant, pre-randomization before withdrawal, and post-randomization after withdrawal ended.

CDR1 SSHAT and CDR2 FNYEAQ come from the germline V gene (reference sequence). The CDR3 totals 12 residues. The protocol was immunoSEQ multiplex PCR, while the TCRdb copy is restricted to in-frame clones and leaves out a portion. In the table there are 45,000 to 60,000 clones, over 60% of which are singletons. As regards this clone: Its specificity is unknown. One end of the junction varies from germline; a read error may be responsible. The sample carries other DNA sequences with the same CDR3.

Whole-study findings and limits: Migration into the graft, not deletion, may explain lost graft donor-reactive T cells.

This receptor was obtained from a human patient who received a liver transplant. Some T cells could come from the graft donor. The chain links TRBV7-7 to TRBJ2-5; tentatively, D is TRBD1 (6 bases). Sequenced material: CD4+ T cells from blood, taken at the 22-month timepoint. The CDR3, as DNA: TGTGCTAGCAGCGCAGGGGAAGAGACCCAGTACTTC. The encoded protein is CASSAGEETQYF.